This T cell receptor beta chain was found in a study of CXCR3-negative and CXCR3-positive naive CD8 T cells. General study results and limits: Researchers report that CXCR3-positive naive cells carry more hydrophobic TRB CDR3s than CXCR3-negative naive cells.

To note about this clonotype: Its matching antigen is unknown.

5' RACE with UMI labels generated the TRB cDNA libraries. One entry per CDR3 protein, without DNA, is what TCRdb gives after re-calling the 5' RACE reads. The sample has over 95,000 distinct CDR3 sequences; the top ten hold around 0.36%. The TCR sequence derives from a human donor in good health. Some clones in this sample may be carry-over from other donors' samples. The sequenced sample was naive CXCR3+ CD8+ T cells from blood. Specified subset: CD45RO-CCR7+CD27+CD95- naive CD8+ T cells expressing CXCR3 (TNR3+).

CDR3 region: CSVVQGRAVWITDTQYF. The genes are TRBV29-1 and TRBJ2-3; TCRdb outputs TRBD1, but without DNA this stays unchecked. The CDR3 runs 17 residues. From germline, CDR1 is SQVTM and CDR2 ANQGSEA.